This TCR beta chain was captured in a study of shared clonotypes between healthy human individuals. Study observations and caveats: It was observed that about 5% of naive CD4 clonotypes were shared across several donors.

As regards this clone: Antigen unknown.

CDR1 is GTSNPN and CDR2 is SVGIG in the germline V gene (reference sequence). The ends lost 0 bases at V and 4 bases at J; junction bases unmatched: 7. There are 16 residues in the CDR3. Assay runs were performed at deep level. Sorted-subset replicate PCR reactions contained approximately 190 ng DNA, corresponding to around 30,000 T cell genomes. In the original workflow: ImmunoSEQ output lacked quality scores and full-length reads, limiting matched filtering. Data came from immunoSEQ multiplex PCR; TCRdb stores just in-frame clones and leaves some out. The V and J calls and clone size come from that table; D and trimming were worked out from the DNA. This sample yields 550,000 to 800,000 clones, of which less than 85% are seen a single time; roughly 1.7% belongs to the top ten.

This clonotype was obtained from a woman in her thirties in good health. The chain recombines TRBV30 with TRBJ1-5; 9 nucleotides match TRBD1. The source material was memory CD4+ T cells sorted from blood. Noted subset: CD45RA-negative fraction. The CDR3 region has the DNA TGTGCCTGGAGTGTAGGGGGGACAGGGCGAAATCAGCCCCAGCATTTT. Its protein product is CAWSVGGTGRNQPQHF.